The sample holds many counts of the clone carrying this TCR beta chain. Its antigen is as yet unknown. A read error may account for a junction end that differs from germline. This sample is part of a study of identical twins. General study findings and limits: These conclusions were based on statistical analysis (cross-sectional, not following the same donors).

Unique molecular identifiers were present on cDNA, and template switching added a universal primer site. In TCRdb, the 5' RACE reads were re-called with MiXCR into one record per CDR3 protein. The data hold 700,000 or so distinct CDR3 sequences, with around 8.3% observed a single time. From germline, CDR1 is LGHDT and CDR2 YNNKEL (reference sequence). The CDR3 has 14 amino acids. These data were also filed under a second study, of yellow fever vaccine responses in identical twins.

The receptor's source is a young woman in good health. The chain is built from TRBV3-1 and TRBJ2-3; D gene ambiguous. The material sequenced was PBMCs. This CDR3 reads CASSQDTGTDTQYF. Written as DNA, the CDR3 is TGCGCCAGCAGCCAAGATACAGGCACAGATACGCAGTATTTT.